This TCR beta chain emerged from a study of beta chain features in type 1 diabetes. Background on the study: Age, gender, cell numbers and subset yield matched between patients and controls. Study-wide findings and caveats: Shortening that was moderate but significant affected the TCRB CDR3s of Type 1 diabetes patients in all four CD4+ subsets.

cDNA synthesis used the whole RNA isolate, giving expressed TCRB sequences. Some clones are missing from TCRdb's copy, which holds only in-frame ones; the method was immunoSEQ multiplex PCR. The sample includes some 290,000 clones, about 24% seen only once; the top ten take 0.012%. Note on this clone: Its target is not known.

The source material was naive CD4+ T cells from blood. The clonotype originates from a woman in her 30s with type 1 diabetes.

The CDR3 DNA follows: TGTGCCAGCAGTTCCTCGGGACAGGGGAGGGAGACCCAGTACTTC. It yields the protein CASSSSGQGRETQYF. The chain combines TRBV28 with TRBJ2-5; 10 bases align to TRBD1. The junction had 7 bases not matched to a gene; V was cut back by 4 bases and J by 5 bases. The CDR3 is made up of 15 amino acids. Germline values: CDR1 MDHEN, CDR2 SYDVKM.